The 32 T cell receptor beta chains given below trace back to one sample, sequenced in a study of T cell responses to AZD1222 COVID-19 vaccine. This table comes from immunoSEQ multiplex PCR, and its TCRdb copy is limited to in-frame clones, with some not included. This repertoire shows about 140,000 clones, roughly 92% found once; its top ten account for over 1.5%. The input for sequencing was peripheral blood, taken on day 0 of AZD1222 vaccination. The receptors were gathered from an adult in good health.

The J gene is TRBJ2-1, the V gene TRBV9, with 9 positions matching TRBD2. This CDR3 spans 16 amino acids. J lost 4 bases, V lost 0 bases, and 5 bases had no gene match. From germline, CDR1 is SGDLS and CDR2 YYNGEE. In DNA form, the CDR3 reads TGTGCCAGCAGCGTAGGGGGACTAGCACAATACAATGAGCAGTTCTTC. Its translation: CASSVGGLAQYNEQFF.

This chain joins TRBV7-9 and TRBJ2-1; 9 positions match TRBD1. Germline CDR1 SEHNR, CDR2 FQNEAQ (reference sequence). The CDR3 is 17 amino acids. The trim removed 2 bases at V and 5 bases at J, leaving 10 bases unmatched. CDR3 sequence (DNA): TGTGCCAGCAGCTTACCCTTCAAACAGGGGGCTCACAATGAGCAGTTCTTC. Translated, it gives CASSLPFKQGAHNEQFF. Full variable domain (missing parts from reference TRBV7-9 and TRBJ2-1): DTGVSQNPRHKITKRGQNVTFRCDPISEHNRLYWYRQTLGQGPEFLTYFQNEAQLEKSRLLSDRFSAERPKGSFSTLEIQRTEQGDSAMYLCASSLPFKQGAHNEQFFGPGTRLTVL.

V is TRBV20-1 and J is TRBJ1-1; tentatively, D is TRBD1 (6 bases). This CDR3 contains 11 residues. The germline V gene encodes CDR1 DFQATT and CDR2 SNEGSKA (reference sequence). Trimming shortened V by 5 bases and J by 8 bases, and 12 bases separated the two germline ends. Written as DNA, the CDR3 is TGCAGTGCTCAAAGGGGGGAGGAAGCTTTCTTT. Protein: CSAQRGEEAFF.

Regarding this clone: A read error may produce the germline difference seen at one junction end. The V call is TRBV27, the J call TRBJ1-2; D call uncertain. This CDR3 has 8 amino acids. From germline, CDR1 is MNHEY and CDR2 SMNVEV (reference sequence). This CDR3 is CASSLRSF. For the CDR3, the DNA is TGTGCCAGCAGTCTACGGTCCTTC.

V gene TRBV30 combines with J gene TRBJ1-1; tentatively, D is TRBD1 (6 bases). V was shortened by 8 bases and J by 1 base, with 23 bases between the two germline ends. The germline V gene has CDR1 GTSNPN and CDR2 SVGIG (reference sequence). The length of the CDR3 is 16 residues. The CDR3 nucleotides are TGTGCCACCCCGGGGGGCTTTTCGGTGGGGAACACTGAAGCTTTCTTT. The encoded protein is CATPGGFSVGNTEAFF.

This sequence joins TRBV4-1 and TRBJ1-6, with D tentatively TRBD1 (6 bases). The CDR3 loop spans 17 amino acids. Trimming cost V 1 base and J 9 bases, with 19 bases left between them. Germline V gene sequence: CDR1 MGHRA, CDR2 YSYEKL. CDR3 protein: CASSQANLVGGGSPLHF. The CDR3, as DNA: TGCGCCAGCAGCCAAGCTAATTTGGTAGGGGGTGGTTCACCCCTCCACTTT.

The chain couples TRBV10-2 to TRBJ1-4, with 7 bases that match TRBD1. V lost 6 bases to trimming and J lost 3 bases; unmatched junction nucleotides: 13. This CDR3 region has 17 residues. Per the germline V gene, CDR1 is WSHSY and CDR2 is SAAADI. In DNA, the CDR3 is TGCGCCAGCAGCTTGACAGGGTACCGTGTGGCTAATGAAAAACTGTTTTTT. This codes for CASSLTGYRVANEKLFF.

The chain couples TRBV28 to TRBJ1-2, with D possibly being TRBD1 (5 bases). The CDR3 contains 14 residues. Trimming cost V 3 bases and J 5 bases, with 13 bases left between them. Germline CDR1 is MDHEN and CDR2 is SYDVKM. CDR3 amino acids: CASSFAGRVYGYTF. The CDR3 coding sequence is TGTGCCAGCAGTTTCGCAGGGAGGGTTTATGGCTACACCTTC.

The rearrangement uses TRBV5-1 and TRBJ1-2; 8 bases are shared with TRBD1. CDR1 is SGHRS, CDR2 YFSETQ, per germline. The V segment lost 0 bases and the J segment 4 bases; nucleotides outside the gene matches: 8. CDR3 length equals 16 residues. CDR3 nucleotide sequence: TGCGCCAGCAGCTTGGTCGGACAGGGTGAAGGCTATGGCTACACCTTC. Protein: CASSLVGQGEGYGYTF.

The genes are TRBV19 and TRBJ1-1; weak D call: TRBD1 (5 bases). The V and J ends lost 3 bases and 1 base respectively, with 9 bases between them. This CDR3 region has 14 residues. Germline CDR1 LNHDA, CDR2 SQIVND (reference sequence). CDR3 in amino acids: CASSMRGENTEAFF. In DNA, the CDR3 is TGTGCCAGTAGTATGCGGGGGGAGAACACTGAAGCTTTCTTT.

This chain joins TRBV19 and TRBJ1-1; no definite D call. The CDR3 length is 15 residues. Trimming took 2 bases from V and 4 from J, leaving 14 bases between them. CDR1 is LNHDA and CDR2 is SQIVND in the germline V gene (reference sequence). The CDR3 spells CASSITRAAGTEAFF. In DNA form, the CDR3 reads TGTGCCAGTAGTATAACTCGCGCGGCAGGCACTGAAGCTTTCTTT.

V usage is TRBV27 and J usage is TRBJ1-6; no clear D. Germline V gene lookup returns CDR1 MNHEY and CDR2 SMNVEV (reference sequence). This CDR3 comprises 22 residues. Trimming took off 5 bases at V and 0 bases at J, with 29 bases between the two ends. Here the CDR3 DNA reads TGTGCCAGCAGTCGCATTAAGGTCGGACCCGGCAGCCAATACTCCTATAATTCACCCCTCCACTTT. Amino acid sequence: CASSRIKVGPGSQYSYNSPLHF.

This rearrangement joins TRBV27 to TRBJ2-3; tentatively, D is TRBD2 (5 bases). V was shortened by 5 bases and J by 6 bases, with 15 bases between the two germline ends. The CDR3 is made up of 14 amino acids. The germline gives CDR1 MNHEY, CDR2 SMNVEV (reference sequence). The CDR3 sequence is CASSRRLLADTQYF. CDR3 DNA sequence: TGTGCCAGCAGTAGACGACTCCTAGCTGATACGCAGTATTTT.

The rearrangement links TRBV13 to TRBJ2-7; D remains unclear. The ends were cut back, 3 bases at V and 2 bases at J, with 14 bases in the middle. Germline lookup yields CDR1 PRHDT and CDR2 FYEKMQ (reference sequence). CDR3 size: 15 residues. CDR3 loop: CASSFREEPPYEQYF. The CDR3 nucleotides read TGTGCCAGCAGCTTTCGTGAGGAACCCCCCTACGAGCAGTACTTC.

The genes are TRBV5-1 and TRBJ2-7; D is unclear. CDR3 length equals 13 residues. Deletions cut 0 bases from V and 6 bases from J, with 10 bases between. Germline CDR1 SGHRS, CDR2 YFSETQ. Here the CDR3 reads CASSLDLRSEQYF. CDR3 nucleotides: TGCGCCAGCAGCTTGGATCTGCGTAGCGAGCAGTACTTC.

This chain joins TRBV12-5 and TRBJ1-5; D perhaps matches TRBD1 (5 bases). The CDR3 is made up of 15 amino acids. Germline lookup yields CDR1 LGHNT and CDR2 FRNRAP. Trimming stripped 7 bases from V and 0 bases from J, with 13 bases between. The CDR3 loop is CASAGGAYSNQPQHF. The CDR3 nucleotides are TGTGCTAGTGCTGGAGGGGCCTATAGCAATCAGCCCCAGCATTTT.

The chain carries TRBV11-2 and TRBJ1-1, with 8 bases matching TRBD1. The J segment lost 5 bases and the V segment lost 2 bases, leaving 1 base of the junction unmatched. Germline V gene lookup returns CDR1 SGHAT and CDR2 FQNNGV. This CDR3 region has 13 residues. The CDR3 region has the DNA TGTGCCAGCAGCTTAACAGGGGGGACTGAAGCTTTCTTT. This codes for CASSLTGGTEAFF.

The rearrangement joins TRBV5-6 to TRBJ1-2; 11 positions agree with TRBD1. This CDR3 has 13 amino acids. Germline values: CDR1 SGHDT, CDR2 YYEEEE. J lost 6 bases, V lost 3 bases, and 1 base had no gene match. This CDR3 is CASSWDRGNGYTF. The CDR3 nucleotides are TGTGCCAGCAGCTGGGACAGGGGGAATGGCTACACCTTC.

This sequence joins TRBV11-2 and TRBJ2-7; 12 bases line up with TRBD2. Per the germline V gene, CDR1 is SGHAT and CDR2 is FQNNGV. Unmatched junction bases numbered 8, after V lost 4 bases and J lost 4 bases. The CDR3 covers 16 residues. Written as DNA, the CDR3 is TGTGCCAGCAGCTCAGAGACTAGCGGGAGTTGGTACGAGCAGTACTTC. It codes for CASSSETSGSWYEQYF.

CDR3 protein: CASSKPLDRNGYTF. The CDR3 nucleotides read TGTGCCAGCAGCAAACCCCTGGACAGGAATGGCTACACCTTC. This chain connects TRBV21-1 to TRBJ1-2; the D call of TRBD1 is as the table states it, not checked on the DNA. TRBV21-1 has pseudogene status. The CDR3 spans 14 residues.

The rearrangement joins TRBV5-1 to TRBJ2-7; 10 bases line up with TRBD2. The ends lost 2 bases at V and 5 bases at J; junction bases unmatched: 10. The CDR3 contains 16 residues. CDR1 is SGHRS, CDR2 YFSETQ, per germline. This CDR3 is CASSFGLADIAHEQYF. In DNA form, the CDR3 reads TGCGCCAGCAGCTTCGGACTAGCGGATATTGCCCACGAGCAGTACTTC.

The chain recombines TRBV10-3 with TRBJ2-7; 7 bases align to TRBD1. V lost 4 bases and J lost 5; bases outside the gene matches: 11. This CDR3 is built from 15 residues. CDR1 and CDR2 from the germline V gene are ENHRY and SYGVKD. The CDR3 is CAISGRQGVTHEQYF. CDR3 DNA: TGTGCCATCAGTGGACGACAGGGCGTAACTCACGAGCAGTACTTC.

This clone is a singleton in its sample. The chain employs TRBV2 and TRBJ2-1; D gene uncertain. Germline V CDR1 and CDR2: SNHLY, FYNNEI. The CDR3 spans 13 residues. V lost 6 bases and J lost 6, with 12 bases in between. The DNA of the CDR3 is TGTGCCAGCAGCCTCGACATTTCCAATGAGCAGTTCTTC. Its translation: CASSLDISNEQFF.

This clone was observed many times. The V and J genes are TRBV9 and TRBJ2-1, with 12 bases that match TRBD1. Germline CDR1 and CDR2: SGDLS and YYNGEE. CDR3 length: 16 residues. The ends lost 0 bases at V and 7 bases at J; junction bases unmatched: 5. CDR3 in DNA: TGTGCCAGCAGCGTAGCCGGGACAGGGGGCCAAAATGAGCAGTTCTTC. Its protein is CASSVAGTGGQNEQFF.

The chain is built from TRBV5-4 and TRBJ1-2, with 7 bases that match TRBD1. Germline CDR1 is SGHNT and CDR2 is YYREEE (reference sequence). V dropped 4 bases and J dropped 3; count of bases not matched to a gene: 15. The CDR3 is 17 amino acids. The CDR3 DNA reads TGTGCCAGCAGCGCCGAACCGACAGGGTTTGGTGACTATGGCTACACCTTC. Its protein product is CASSAEPTGFGDYGYTF. The full variable domain, in which reference TRBV5-4 and TRBJ1-2 provide the parts outside the CDR3, is ETGVTQSPTHLIKTRGQQVTLRCSSQSGHNTVSWYQQALGQGPQFIFQYYREEENGRGNFPPRFSGLQFPNYSSELNVNALELDDSALYLCASSAEPTGFGDYGYTFGSGTRLTVV.

The chain has TRBV9 and TRBJ1-2; 7 nucleotides line up with TRBD1. The CDR3 is made up of 14 amino acids. The junction had 4 bases not matched to a gene; V was cut back by 2 bases and J by 3 bases. Germline CDR1 and CDR2: SGDLS and YYNGEE. CDR3 residues: CASSVSGQHYGYTF. The CDR3 DNA is TGTGCCAGCAGCGTGTCGGGACAGCACTATGGCTACACCTTC.

The chain combines TRBV5-5 with TRBJ2-1; D may be TRBD1 (5 bases). The CDR3 length is 15 residues. CDR1 and CDR2 from the germline V gene are SGHKS and YYEKEE (reference sequence). The V end was cut by 3 bases, the J end by 2 bases, with 12 bases between. CDR3 nucleotides: TGTGCCAGCAGCTCTAGGGGTCTTCCCTACAATGAGCAGTTCTTC. Translation gives CASSSRGLPYNEQFF.

The gene calls are TRBV5-1 and TRBJ2-3; TRBD1 aligns across 9 bases. V trimming: 2 bases; J trimming: 3 bases; junction bases outside the gene matches: 1. Germline CDR1 is SGHRS and CDR2 is YFSETQ. This CDR3 contains 14 residues. For the CDR3, the DNA is TGCGCCAGCAGCTTCGACAGGGGGACAGATACGCAGTATTTT. The encoded protein is CASSFDRGTDTQYF.

V and J are TRBV10-3 and TRBJ1-1; TRBD1 might be the D (5 bases). The CDR3 length is 14 residues. V shed 11 bases and J shed 3 bases, with 19 bases lying between them. Germline CDR1 ENHRY, CDR2 SYGVKD. CDR3 protein: CAAGAADSYTEAFF. CDR3 coding DNA: TGTGCCGCCGGGGCGGCGGACTCTTACACTGAAGCTTTCTTT.

The chain recombines TRBV5-1 with TRBJ1-4; the D is unclear. CDR1 is SGHRS, CDR2 YFSETQ, per germline. The V and J ends lost 5 bases and 0 bases respectively, with 5 bases between them. CDR3 length: 13 residues. The CDR3 DNA is TGCGCCAGCAGGCTGTCAACTAATGAAAAACTGTTTTTT. Translation gives CASRLSTNEKLFF.

The chain combines TRBV11-2 with TRBJ2-1, with 9 bases lining up with TRBD2. The germline gives CDR1 SGHAT, CDR2 FQNNGV. The ends lost 0 bases at V and 9 bases at J; junction bases unmatched: 6. The CDR3 totals 15 residues. CDR3: CASSLDRREGAEQFF. The CDR3 nucleotides read TGTGCCAGCAGCTTAGATCGGCGGGAGGGGGCTGAGCAGTTCTTC.

The genes are TRBV5-1 and TRBJ2-5, with D hard to call. Trimming removed 0 bases from V and 2 bases from J, with 5 bases in between. The CDR3 runs to 13 residues. The germline V gene has CDR1 SGHRS and CDR2 YFSETQ. The CDR3 is CASSLDYQETQYF. Written as DNA, the CDR3 is TGCGCCAGCAGCTTGGACTATCAAGAGACCCAGTACTTC.